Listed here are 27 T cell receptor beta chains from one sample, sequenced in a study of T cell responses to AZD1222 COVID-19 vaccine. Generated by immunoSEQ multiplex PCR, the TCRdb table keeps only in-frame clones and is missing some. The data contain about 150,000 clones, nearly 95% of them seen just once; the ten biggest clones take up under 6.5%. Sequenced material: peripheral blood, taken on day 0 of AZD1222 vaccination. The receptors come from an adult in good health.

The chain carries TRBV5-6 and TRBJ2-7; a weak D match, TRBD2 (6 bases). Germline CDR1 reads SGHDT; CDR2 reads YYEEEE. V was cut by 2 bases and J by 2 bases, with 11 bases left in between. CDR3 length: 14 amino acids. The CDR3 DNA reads TGTGCCAGCAGCTTAGTAGCGGAACCCTACGAGCAGTACTTC. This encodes CASSLVAEPYEQYF.

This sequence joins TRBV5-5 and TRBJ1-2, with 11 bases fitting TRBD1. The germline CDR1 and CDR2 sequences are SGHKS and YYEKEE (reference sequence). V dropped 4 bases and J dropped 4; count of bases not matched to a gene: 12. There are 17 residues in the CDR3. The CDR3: CASSQPLDRGRGYGYTF. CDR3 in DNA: TGTGCCAGCAGCCAACCCCTGGACAGGGGGCGCGGCTATGGCTACACCTTC.

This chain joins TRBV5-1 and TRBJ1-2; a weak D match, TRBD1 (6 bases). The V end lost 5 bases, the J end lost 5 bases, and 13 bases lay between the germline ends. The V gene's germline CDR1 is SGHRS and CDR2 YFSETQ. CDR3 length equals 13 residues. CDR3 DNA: TGCGCCAGCAGACAGGACAGAACGTATGGCTACACCTTC. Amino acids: CASRQDRTYGYTF.

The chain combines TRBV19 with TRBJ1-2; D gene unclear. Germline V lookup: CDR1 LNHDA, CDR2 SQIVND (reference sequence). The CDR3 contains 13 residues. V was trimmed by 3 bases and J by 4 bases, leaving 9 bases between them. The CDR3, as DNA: TGTGCCAGTAGTATGGAGGGCACCTATGGCTACACCTTC. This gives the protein CASSMEGTYGYTF.

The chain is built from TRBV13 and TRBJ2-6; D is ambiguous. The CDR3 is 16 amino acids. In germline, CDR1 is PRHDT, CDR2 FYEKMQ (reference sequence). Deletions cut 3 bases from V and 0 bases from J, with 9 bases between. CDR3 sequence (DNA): TGTGCCAGCAGCTTGCACCAAAGCTCTGGGGCCAACGTCCTGACTTTC. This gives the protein CASSLHQSSGANVLTF.

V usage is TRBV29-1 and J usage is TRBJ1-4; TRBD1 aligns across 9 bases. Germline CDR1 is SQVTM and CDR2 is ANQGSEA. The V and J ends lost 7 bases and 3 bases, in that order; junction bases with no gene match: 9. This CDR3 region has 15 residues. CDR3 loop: CSASPGQGPNEKLFF. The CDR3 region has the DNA TGCAGCGCATCACCGGGACAGGGACCTAATGAAAAACTGTTTTTT.

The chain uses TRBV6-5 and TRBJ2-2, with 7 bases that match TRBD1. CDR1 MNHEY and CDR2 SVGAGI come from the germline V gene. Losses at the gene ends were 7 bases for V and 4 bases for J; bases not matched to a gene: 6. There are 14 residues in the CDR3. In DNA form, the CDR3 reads TGTGCCAGCACCTTAGACAGGGTCACCGGGGAGCTGTTTTTT. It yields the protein CASTLDRVTGELFF.

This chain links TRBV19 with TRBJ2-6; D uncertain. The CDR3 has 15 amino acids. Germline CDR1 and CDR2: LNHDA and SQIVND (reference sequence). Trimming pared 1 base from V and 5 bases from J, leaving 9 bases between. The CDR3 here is CASSIAPGRANVLTF. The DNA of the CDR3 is TGTGCCAGTAGTATAGCCCCGGGTAGGGCCAACGTCCTGACTTTC. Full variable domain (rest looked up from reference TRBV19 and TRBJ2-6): DGGITQSPKYLFRKEGQNVTLSCEQNLNHDAMYWYRQDPGQGLRLIYYSQIVNDFQKGDIAEGYSVSREKKESFPLTVTSAQKNPTAFYLCASSIAPGRANVLTFGAGSRLTVL.

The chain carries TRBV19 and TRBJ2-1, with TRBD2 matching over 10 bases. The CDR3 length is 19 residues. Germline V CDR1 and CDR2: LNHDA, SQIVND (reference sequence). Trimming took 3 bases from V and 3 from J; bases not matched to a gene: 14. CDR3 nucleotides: TGTGCCAGTAGTATTCTGGGGACTAGCGAGACCCTCTTCTACAATGAGCAGTTCTTC. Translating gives CASSILGTSETLFYNEQFF.

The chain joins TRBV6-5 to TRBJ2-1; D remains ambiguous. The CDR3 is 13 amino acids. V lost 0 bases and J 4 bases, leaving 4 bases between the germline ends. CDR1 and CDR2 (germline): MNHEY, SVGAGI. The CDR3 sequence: CASSYSRYNEQFF. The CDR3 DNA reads TGTGCCAGCAGTTACTCCCGGTACAATGAGCAGTTCTTC.

The CDR3 sequence is CASSVVPGTSYGYTF. For the CDR3, the DNA is TGTGCCAGCAGCGTAGTTCCAGGGACCTCATATGGCTACACCTTC. The J gene is TRBJ1-2, the V gene TRBV9; tentative D call: TRBD1 (5 bases). The V gene's germline CDR1 is SGDLS and CDR2 YYNGEE. V lost 0 bases, J lost 5 bases, and 14 bases lay in between. This CDR3 is built from 15 residues.

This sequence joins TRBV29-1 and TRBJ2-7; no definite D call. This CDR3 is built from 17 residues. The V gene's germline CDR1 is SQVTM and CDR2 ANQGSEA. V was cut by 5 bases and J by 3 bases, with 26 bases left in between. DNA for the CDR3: TGCAGCGTTATCGTAGGGCAGCTATCCGTACCCTACTACGAGCAGTACTTC. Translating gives CSVIVGQLSVPYYEQYF.

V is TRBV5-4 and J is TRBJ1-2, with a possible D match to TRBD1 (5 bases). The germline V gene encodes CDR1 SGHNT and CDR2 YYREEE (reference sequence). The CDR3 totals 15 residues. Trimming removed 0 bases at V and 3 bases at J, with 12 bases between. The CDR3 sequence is CASSLVQGEDYGYTF. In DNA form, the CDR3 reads TGTGCCAGCAGCTTGGTGCAGGGAGAGGACTATGGCTACACCTTC.

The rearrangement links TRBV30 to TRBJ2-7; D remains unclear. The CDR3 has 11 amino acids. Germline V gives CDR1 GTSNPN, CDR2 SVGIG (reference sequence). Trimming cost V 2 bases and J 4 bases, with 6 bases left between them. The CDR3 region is CAWSTRYEQYF. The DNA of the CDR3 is TGTGCCTGGAGTACCCGTTACGAGCAGTACTTC.

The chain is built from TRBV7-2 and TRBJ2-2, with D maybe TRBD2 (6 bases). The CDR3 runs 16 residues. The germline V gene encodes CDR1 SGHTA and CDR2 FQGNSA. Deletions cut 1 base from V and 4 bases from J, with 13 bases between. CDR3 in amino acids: CASSLDGGRFTGELFF. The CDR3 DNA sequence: TGTGCCAGCAGCTTAGACGGGGGAAGGTTCACCGGGGAGCTGTTTTTT.

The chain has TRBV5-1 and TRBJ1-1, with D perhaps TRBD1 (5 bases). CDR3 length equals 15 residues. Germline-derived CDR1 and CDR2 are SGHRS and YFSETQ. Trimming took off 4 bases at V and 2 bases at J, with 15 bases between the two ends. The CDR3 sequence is CASSQGTLGNTEAFF. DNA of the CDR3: TGCGCCAGCAGCCAAGGGACGTTAGGAAACACTGAAGCTTTCTTT.

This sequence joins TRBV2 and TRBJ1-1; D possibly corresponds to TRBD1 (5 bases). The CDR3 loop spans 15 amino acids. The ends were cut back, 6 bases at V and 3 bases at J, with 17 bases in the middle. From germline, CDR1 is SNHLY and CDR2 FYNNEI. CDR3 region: CASRAWQGVYTEAFF. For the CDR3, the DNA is TGTGCCAGCAGGGCCTGGCAGGGAGTCTACACTGAAGCTTTCTTT. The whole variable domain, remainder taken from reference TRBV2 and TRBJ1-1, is EPEVTQTPSHQVTQMGQEVILRCVPISNHLYFYWYRQILGQKVEFLVSFYNNEISEKSEIFDDQFSVERPDGSNFTLKIRSTKLEDSAMYFCASRAWQGVYTEAFFGQGTRLTVV.

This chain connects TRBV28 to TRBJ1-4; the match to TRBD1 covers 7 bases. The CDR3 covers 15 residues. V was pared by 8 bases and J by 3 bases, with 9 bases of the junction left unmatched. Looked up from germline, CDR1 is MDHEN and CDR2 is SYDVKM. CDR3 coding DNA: TGTGCCAGCCGTCACCCGGGACAGTCTAATGAAAAACTGTTTTTT. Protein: CASRHPGQSNEKLFF. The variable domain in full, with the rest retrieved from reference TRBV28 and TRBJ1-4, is DVKVTQSSRYLVKRTGEKVFLECVQDMDHENMFWYRQDPGLGLRLIYFSYDVKMKEKGDIPEGYSVSREKKERFSLILESASTNQTSMYLCASRHPGQSNEKLFFGSGTQLSVL.

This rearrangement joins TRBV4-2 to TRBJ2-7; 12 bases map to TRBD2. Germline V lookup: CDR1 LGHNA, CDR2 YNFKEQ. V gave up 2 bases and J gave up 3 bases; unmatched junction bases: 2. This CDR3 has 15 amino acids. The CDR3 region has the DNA TGTGCCAGCAGCCAATCACTAGCGGGGGGCTACGAGCAGTACTTC. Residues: CASSQSLAGGYEQYF.

CDR3 nucleotides: TGCGCCAGCAGATTACAGGACACTGAAGCTTTCTTT. Protein: CASRLQDTEAFF. The V call is TRBV5-1, the J call TRBJ1-1, with D perhaps TRBD1 (5 bases). Germline V gene lookup returns CDR1 SGHRS and CDR2 YFSETQ. The CDR3 runs 12 residues. Trimming took off 5 bases at V and 3 bases at J, with 8 bases between the two ends.

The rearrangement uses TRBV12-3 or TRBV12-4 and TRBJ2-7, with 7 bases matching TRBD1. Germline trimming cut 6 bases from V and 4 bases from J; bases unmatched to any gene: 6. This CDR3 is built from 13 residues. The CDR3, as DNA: TGTGCCAGCAGGGGGGCAGGGGGATACGAGCAGTACTTC. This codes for CASRGAGGYEQYF.

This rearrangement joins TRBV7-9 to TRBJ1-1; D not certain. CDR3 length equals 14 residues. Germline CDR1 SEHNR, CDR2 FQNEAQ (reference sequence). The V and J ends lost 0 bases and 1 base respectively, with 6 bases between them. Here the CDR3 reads CASSLAGRNTEAFF. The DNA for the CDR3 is TGTGCCAGCAGCTTAGCGGGCAGGAACACTGAAGCTTTCTTT.

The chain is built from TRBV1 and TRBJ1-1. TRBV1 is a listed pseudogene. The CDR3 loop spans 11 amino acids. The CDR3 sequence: CTSSQKAEAFF. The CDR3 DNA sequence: TGCACCAGCAGCCAGAAGGCTGAAGCTTTCTTT.

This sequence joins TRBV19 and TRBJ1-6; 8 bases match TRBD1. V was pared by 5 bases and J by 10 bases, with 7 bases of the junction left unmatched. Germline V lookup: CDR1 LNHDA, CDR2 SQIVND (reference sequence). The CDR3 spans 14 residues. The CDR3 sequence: CASSEGQGTSPLHF. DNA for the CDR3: TGTGCCAGTAGTGAAGGACAGGGAACATCACCCCTCCACTTT.

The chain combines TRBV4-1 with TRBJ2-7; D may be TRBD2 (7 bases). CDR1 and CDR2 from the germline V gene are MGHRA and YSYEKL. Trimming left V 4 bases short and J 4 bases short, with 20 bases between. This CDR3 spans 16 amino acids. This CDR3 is CASSLGGAGMKYEQYF. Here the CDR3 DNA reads TGCGCCAGCAGCCTAGGGGGGGCAGGGATGAAGTACGAGCAGTACTTC.

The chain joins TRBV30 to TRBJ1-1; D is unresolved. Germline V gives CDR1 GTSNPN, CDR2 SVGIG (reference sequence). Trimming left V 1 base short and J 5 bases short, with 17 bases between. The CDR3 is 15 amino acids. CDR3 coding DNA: TGTGCCTGGAGTGAATTTTTCATCGCAAAGACTGAAGCTTTCTTT. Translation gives CAWSEFFIAKTEAFF.

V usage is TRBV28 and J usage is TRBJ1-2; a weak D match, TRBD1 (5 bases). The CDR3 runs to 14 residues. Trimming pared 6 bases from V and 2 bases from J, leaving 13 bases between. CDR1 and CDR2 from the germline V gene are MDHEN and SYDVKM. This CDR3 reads CASRGDSPNYGYTF. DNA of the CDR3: TGTGCCAGCAGGGGCGACAGCCCAAACTATGGCTACACCTTC.